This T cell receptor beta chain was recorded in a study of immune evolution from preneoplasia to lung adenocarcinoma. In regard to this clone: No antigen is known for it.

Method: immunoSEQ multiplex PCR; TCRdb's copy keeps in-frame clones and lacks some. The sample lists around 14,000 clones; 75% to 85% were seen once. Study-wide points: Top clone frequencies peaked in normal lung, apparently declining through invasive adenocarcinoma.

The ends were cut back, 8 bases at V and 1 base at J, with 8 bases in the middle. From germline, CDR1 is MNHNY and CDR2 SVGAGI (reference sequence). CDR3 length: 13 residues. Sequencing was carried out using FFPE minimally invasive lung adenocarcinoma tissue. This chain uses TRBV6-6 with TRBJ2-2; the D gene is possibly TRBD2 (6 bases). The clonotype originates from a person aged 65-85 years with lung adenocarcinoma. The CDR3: CASGTQNTGELFF. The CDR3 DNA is TGTGCCAGCGGGACTCAGAACACCGGGGAGCTGTTTTTT.